A selection of T cell receptor beta chains follows, all from one sample in a study of cytomegalovirus exposure and HLA in healthy donors. Assay: immunoSEQ multiplex PCR; the TCRdb copy retains only in-frame clones and omits some. The sample yields about 190,000 clones, around 77% seen once. Specimen: PBMCs. The receptors were sampled from a woman aged 18-35 years in good health and CMV-seronegative. Each CDR3 is given with its conserved first and last residue. A D gene is named only where the DNA matches it firmly. Size is omitted from some rows. Given values are once, few, many or a class for expanded clones.

CDR3	DNA	V	size	D	J
CASSQDRGSNEQYF	TGCGCCAGCAGCCAAGACAGGGGATCCAACGAGCAGTACTTC	TRBV4-1	.	.	TRBJ2-7
CASSERGMNTEAFF	TGCGCCAGCAGTGAAAGGGGAATGAACACTGAAGCTTTCTTT	TRBV10-2	.	.	TRBJ1-1
CASSENPGNEQYF	TGTGCCAGCAGTGAAAACCCAGGGAACGAGCAGTACTTC	TRBV6-1	once	.	TRBJ2-7
CASSAGDLYNEQFF	TGTGCCAGTAGTGCGGGGGATCTCTACAATGAGCAGTTCTTC	TRBV19	once	TRBD2	TRBJ2-1
CASSPGQGYTEAFF	TGTGCCAGCTCACCTGGTCAGGGGTACACTGAAGCTTTCTTT	TRBV18	.	.	TRBJ1-1
CASSTYLSSYEQYF	TGTGCCAGCAGCACTTATCTGAGCTCCTACGAGCAGTACTTC	TRBV7-2	.	.	TRBJ2-7
CASSSSTVSYEQYF	TGTGCCAGCAGTTCATCGACAGTTTCCTACGAGCAGTACTTC	TRBV27	.	.	TRBJ2-7
CASSLGGGAGETQYF	TGCGCCAGCAGCTTGGGCGGGGGGGCCGGAGAGACCCAGTACTTC	TRBV5-1	.	TRBD2	TRBJ2-5
CAITSLAGQDLDIQYF	TGTGCCATCACCTCCTTGGCGGGACAGGATTTAGACATTCAGTACTTC	TRBV10-3	.	TRBD1	TRBJ2-4
CASSGYGGPGETQYF	TGTGCCAGCAGCGGCTATGGGGGCCCGGGTGAGACCCAGTACTTC	TRBV9	.	.	TRBJ2-5
CASSPERGSPLHF	TGTGCCAGCAGCCCCGAAAGGGGCTCACCCCTCCACTTT	TRBV6-1	.	.	TRBJ1-6
CASSLARGPSRTDTQYF	TGTGCCAGCAGTTTGGCCAGGGGGCCCTCACGCACAGATACGCAGTATTTT	TRBV27	.	TRBD1	TRBJ2-3
CASSAKGANQPQHF	TGTGCCAGCAGCGCTAAGGGGGCCAATCAGCCCCAGCATTTT	TRBV9	.	TRBD1	TRBJ1-5
CASSLIAKTQYF	TGTGCCAGCAGCTTAATAGCGAAGACCCAGTACTTC	TRBV7-3	.	.	TRBJ2-5
CASSLVQGEAFF	TGTGCCAGCAGCTTAGTCCAGGGTGAAGCTTTCTTT	TRBV5-8	.	.	TRBJ1-1
CASSRSLVNEQFF	TGTGCTAGCAGCAGGAGTTTAGTCAATGAGCAGTTCTTC	TRBV7-7	.	.	TRBJ2-1
CASSLVPDTGNTIYF	TGTGCCAGCAGCTTAGTACCAGACACTGGAAACACCATATATTTT	TRBV7-2	.	.	TRBJ1-3
CASSQIRLASSYNEQFF	TGTGCCAGCAGCCAAATTCGACTAGCGAGCTCCTACAATGAGCAGTTCTTC	TRBV7-8	.	TRBD2	TRBJ2-1
CASSQDVVAGGQEQYF	TGCGCCAGCAGCCAAGATGTGGTAGCGGGAGGCCAGGAGCAGTACTTC	TRBV4-3	.	TRBD2	TRBJ2-7
CASSNLRRTGQNTEAFF	TGTGCCAGCAGCAATCTTCGACGGACAGGGCAAAACACTGAAGCTTTCTTT	TRBV11-2	.	TRBD1	TRBJ1-1
CASSQRTPGQGYEQYF	TGCGCCAGCAGCCAACGAACTCCGGGACAGGGGTACGAGCAGTACTTC	TRBV4-1	once	TRBD1	TRBJ2-7
CASSEVQTSGPGGYEQYF	TGTGCCAGCAGTGAAGTGCAGACTAGCGGGCCCGGCGGCTACGAGCAGTACTTC	TRBV2	.	TRBD2	TRBJ2-7
CASTGTADYGYTF	TGTGCCAGCACCGGGACAGCTGACTATGGCTACACCTTC	TRBV6-5	.	TRBD1	TRBJ1-2
CASTPATGYYEQYF	TGTGCCAGCACTCCCGCGACAGGATACTACGAGCAGTACTTC	TRBV6-1	.	.	TRBJ2-7
CAAGHINTEAFF	TGTGCCGCAGGACATATAAACACTGAAGCTTTCTTT	TRBV10-3	.	.	TRBJ1-1
CASSEGGRLLNYGYTF	TGTGCCAGCAGCGAGGGAGGCAGACTTTTAAACTATGGCTACACCTTC	TRBV9	.	.	TRBJ1-2
CASSEHAGTGARYEQYF	TGTGCCAGCAGCGAACACGCCGGGACAGGGGCGAGGTACGAGCAGTACTTC	TRBV9	.	TRBD1	TRBJ2-7
CASSQPGQGPSGANVLTF	TGTGCCAGCAGCCAGCCGGGACAGGGACCATCTGGGGCCAACGTCCTGACTTTC	TRBV4-2	few	TRBD1	TRBJ2-6
CASSQSTGSYGYTF	TGTGCCAGCAGCCAATCGACAGGGAGCTATGGCTACACCTTC	TRBV16	.	TRBD1	TRBJ1-2
CASSTLAGGNTGELFF	TGTGCCAGTAGCACACTAGCGGGAGGTAACACCGGGGAGCTGTTTTTT	TRBV19	.	TRBD2	TRBJ2-2
CASRKTGGVDTEAFF	TGCGCCAGCAGGAAGACAGGGGGGGTAGACACTGAAGCTTTCTTT	TRBV10-1	few	TRBD1	TRBJ1-1
CASSLNWAQPQHF	TGTGCCAGCAGCTTAAACTGGGCCCAGCCCCAGCATTTT	TRBV28	.	.	TRBJ1-5
CSVDDWDRGFMNTEAFF	TGCAGCGTTGATGACTGGGACAGGGGGTTCATGAACACTGAAGCTTTCTTT	TRBV29-1	.	TRBD1	TRBJ1-1
CASSQVSSSYNEQFF	TGCGCCAGCAGCCAAGTTTCGAGCTCCTACAATGAGCAGTTCTTC	TRBV4-3	.	.	TRBJ2-1
CATSEDSLISYTF	TGTGCCACCAGCGAAGACAGCCTTATAAGCTACACCTTC	TRBV15	.	.	TRBJ1-2
CSVDIANYGYTF	TGCAGCGTCGACATAGCTAACTATGGCTACACCTTC	TRBV29-1	few	.	TRBJ1-2
CATSRDLGRAPDTQYF	TGTGCCACCAGCAGAGATCTCGGGAGGGCCCCAGATACGCAGTATTTT	TRBV15	.	TRBD2	TRBJ2-3
CASSLGLDTGELFF	TGCGCCAGCAGCTTGGGTCTAGACACCGGGGAGCTGTTTTTT	TRBV5-1	few	.	TRBJ2-2
CASSPRARGSREQYF	TGTGCCAGCAGTCCCCGGGCCAGGGGGTCGCGAGAGCAGTACTTC	TRBV28	.	TRBD1	TRBJ2-7
CASSLWAGGIAEAFF	TGTGCCAGCAGTTTATGGGCAGGGGGCATCGCTGAAGCTTTCTTT	TRBV28	.	TRBD1	TRBJ1-1
CAWSKRDLTYNEQFF	TGTGCCTGGAGTAAGAGGGATTTAACCTACAATGAGCAGTTCTTC	TRBV30	few	.	TRBJ2-1
CASSLPGQGAEQYF	TGTGCCAGCAGCTTGCCGGGACAGGGGGCCGAGCAGTACTTC	TRBV27	.	TRBD1	TRBJ2-7
CASSLPSSGNTIYF	TGTGCCAGCAGTCTGCCCAGCTCTGGAAACACCATATATTTT	TRBV28	.	.	TRBJ1-3
CASSQSSQGPYNEQFF	TGCGCCAGCAGTCAATCGTCCCAGGGCCCCTACAATGAGCAGTTCTTC	TRBV23-1	.	.	TRBJ2-1
CASRETSGETQYF	TGTGCCAGCAGGGAAACTAGCGGGGAGACCCAGTACTTC	TRBV28	.	TRBD2	TRBJ2-5
CASSLAGLAGSPGELFF	TGTGCCAGCAGTTTGGCCGGACTAGCGGGATCCCCCGGGGAGCTGTTTTTT	TRBV28	.	TRBD2	TRBJ2-2
CASSLVRDQETQYF	TGTGCCAGCAGCTTAGTCAGGGATCAAGAGACCCAGTACTTC	TRBV7-2	.	.	TRBJ2-5
CASSPPDRGAPLHF	TGTGCCAGCTCACCACCGGACAGGGGCGCTCCCCTCCACTTT	TRBV18	.	TRBD1	TRBJ1-6
CASSPPGRNNEQFF	TGTGCCAGCAGTCCACCCGGGAGAAACAATGAGCAGTTCTTC	TRBV28	.	.	TRBJ2-1
CASSLEGTGDYGYTF	TGCGCCAGCAGCTTGGAAGGGACAGGGGACTATGGCTACACCTTC	TRBV5-1	.	TRBD1	TRBJ1-2
CASSSGLAFNEQFF	TGTGCCAGCAGTTCGGGACTAGCGTTCAATGAGCAGTTCTTC	TRBV27	.	TRBD2	TRBJ2-1
CASSYGLAGFQETQYF	TGTGCCAGCAGTTACGGACTAGCGGGTTTCCAAGAGACCCAGTACTTC	TRBV28	.	TRBD2	TRBJ2-5
CASSPVGLAGDNEQFF	TGTGCCAGCTCACCCGTAGGGCTAGCGGGAGACAATGAGCAGTTCTTC	TRBV18	.	TRBD2	TRBJ2-1
CASSFRQGFSYEQYF	TGTGCCAGCAGCTTTAGACAGGGATTCTCCTACGAGCAGTACTTC	TRBV11-2	.	TRBD1	TRBJ2-7
CASRDRGGELATNEKLFF	TGTGCCAGCAGGGACAGGGGGGGAGAACTTGCAACTAATGAAAAACTGTTTTTT	TRBV5-6	few	TRBD1	TRBJ1-4
CASSEQPDSSYEQYF	TGCGCCAGCAGTGAGCAGCCAGACAGCTCCTACGAGCAGTACTTC	TRBV10-1	.	.	TRBJ2-7